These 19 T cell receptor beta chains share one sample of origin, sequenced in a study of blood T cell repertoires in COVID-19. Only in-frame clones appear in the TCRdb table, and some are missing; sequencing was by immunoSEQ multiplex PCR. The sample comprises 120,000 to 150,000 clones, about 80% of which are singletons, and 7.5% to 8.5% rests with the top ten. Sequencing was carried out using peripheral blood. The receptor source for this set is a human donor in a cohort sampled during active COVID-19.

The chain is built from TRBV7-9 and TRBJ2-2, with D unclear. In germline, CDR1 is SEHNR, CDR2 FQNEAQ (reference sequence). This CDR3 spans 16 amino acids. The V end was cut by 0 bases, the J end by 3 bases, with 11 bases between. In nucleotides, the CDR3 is TGTGCCAGCAGCTTAGCGAAGACAACCGACACCGGGGAGCTGTTTTTT. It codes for CASSLAKTTDTGELFF. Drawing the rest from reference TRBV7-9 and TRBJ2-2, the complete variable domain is DTGVSQNPRHKITKRGQNVTFRCDPISEHNRLYWYRQTLGQGPEFLTYFQNEAQLEKSRLLSDRFSAERPKGSFSTLEIQRTEQGDSAMYLCASSLAKTTDTGELFFGEGSRLTVL.

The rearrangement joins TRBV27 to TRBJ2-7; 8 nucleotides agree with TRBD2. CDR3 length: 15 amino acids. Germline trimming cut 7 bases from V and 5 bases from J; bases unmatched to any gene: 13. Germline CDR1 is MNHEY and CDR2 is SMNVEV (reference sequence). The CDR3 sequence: CASTSPSGGMHEQYF. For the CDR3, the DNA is TGTGCCAGCACCTCGCCGAGCGGGGGCATGCACGAGCAGTACTTC.

The CDR3 reads CASGLERRNEQYF. Here the CDR3 DNA reads TGTGCCAGCGGACTGGAGAGGAGGAACGAGCAGTACTTC. The gene calls are TRBV5-4 and TRBJ2-7, with a possible D match to TRBD2 (5 bases). Trimming took 7 bases from V and 5 from J, leaving 16 bases between them. The length of the CDR3 is 13 residues. CDR1 and CDR2 from the germline V gene are SGHNT and YYREEE (reference sequence).

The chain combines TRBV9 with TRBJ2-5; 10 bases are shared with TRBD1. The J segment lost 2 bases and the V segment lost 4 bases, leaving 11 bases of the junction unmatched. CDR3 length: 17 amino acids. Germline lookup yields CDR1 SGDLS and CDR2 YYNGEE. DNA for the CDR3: TGTGCCAGCAGCAGATCGACAGGGGGCAGTCGGCAAGAGACCCAGTACTTC. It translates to CASSRSTGGSRQETQYF.

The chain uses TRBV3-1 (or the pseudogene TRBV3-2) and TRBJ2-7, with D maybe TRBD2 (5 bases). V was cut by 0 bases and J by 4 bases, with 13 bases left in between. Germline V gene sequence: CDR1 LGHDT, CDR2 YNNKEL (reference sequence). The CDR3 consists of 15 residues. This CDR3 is CASSQEDRGYYEQYF. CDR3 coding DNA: TGTGCCAGCAGCCAAGAGGATCGGGGATATTACGAGCAGTACTTC.

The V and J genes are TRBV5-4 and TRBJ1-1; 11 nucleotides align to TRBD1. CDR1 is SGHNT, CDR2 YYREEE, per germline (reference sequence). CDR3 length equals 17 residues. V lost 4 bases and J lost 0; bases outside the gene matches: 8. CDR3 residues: CASSPGQGVLMNTEAFF. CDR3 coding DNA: TGTGCCAGCAGCCCGGGACAGGGGGTCTTGATGAACACTGAAGCTTTCTTT.

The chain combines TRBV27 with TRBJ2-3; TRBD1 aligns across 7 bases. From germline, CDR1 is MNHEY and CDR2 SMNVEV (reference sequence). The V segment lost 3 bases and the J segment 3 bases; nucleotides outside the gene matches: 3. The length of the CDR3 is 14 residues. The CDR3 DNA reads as TGTGCCAGCAGTTTGGGACAGCCTACAGATACGCAGTATTTT. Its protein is CASSLGQPTDTQYF.

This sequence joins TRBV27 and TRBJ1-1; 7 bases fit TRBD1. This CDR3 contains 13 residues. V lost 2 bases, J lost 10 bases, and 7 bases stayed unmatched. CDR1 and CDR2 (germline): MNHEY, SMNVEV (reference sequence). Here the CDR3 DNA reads TGTGCCAGCAGTTTACCCCGACAGGGTATAGCTTTCTTT. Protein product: CASSLPRQGIAFF.

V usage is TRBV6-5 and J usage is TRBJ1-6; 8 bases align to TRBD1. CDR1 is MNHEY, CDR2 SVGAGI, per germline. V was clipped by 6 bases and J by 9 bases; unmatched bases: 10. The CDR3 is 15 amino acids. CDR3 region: CASSRHDRGLSPLHF. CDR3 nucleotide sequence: TGTGCCAGCAGCAGACACGACAGGGGACTTTCACCCCTCCACTTT.

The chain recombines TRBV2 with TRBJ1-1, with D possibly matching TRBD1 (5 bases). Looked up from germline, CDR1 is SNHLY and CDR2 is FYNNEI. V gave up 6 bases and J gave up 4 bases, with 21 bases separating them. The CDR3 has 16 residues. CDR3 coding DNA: TGTGCCAGCAGAATCCTAGCGAGGGGTACTTCCACTGAAGCTTTCTTT. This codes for CASRILARGTSTEAFF.

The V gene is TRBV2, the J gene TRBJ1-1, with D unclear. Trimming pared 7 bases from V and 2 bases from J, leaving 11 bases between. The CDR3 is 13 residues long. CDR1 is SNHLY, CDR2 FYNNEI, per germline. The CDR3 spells CASTVWSNTEAFF. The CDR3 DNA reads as TGTGCCAGCACTGTATGGAGTAACACTGAAGCTTTCTTT.

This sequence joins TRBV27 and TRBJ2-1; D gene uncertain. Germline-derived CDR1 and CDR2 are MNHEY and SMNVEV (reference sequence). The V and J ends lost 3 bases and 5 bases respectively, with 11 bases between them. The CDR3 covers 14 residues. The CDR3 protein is CASSFSETNNEQFF. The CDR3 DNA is TGTGCCAGCAGTTTTTCAGAAACCAACAATGAGCAGTTCTTC.

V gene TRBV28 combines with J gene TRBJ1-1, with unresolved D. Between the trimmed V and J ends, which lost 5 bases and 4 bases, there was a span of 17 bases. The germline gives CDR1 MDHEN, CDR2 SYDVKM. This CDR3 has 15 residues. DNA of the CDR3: TGTGCCAGCAGTCCCCGGGGTGGAGGCAGCACTGAAGCTTTCTTT. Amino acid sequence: CASSPRGGGSTEAFF.

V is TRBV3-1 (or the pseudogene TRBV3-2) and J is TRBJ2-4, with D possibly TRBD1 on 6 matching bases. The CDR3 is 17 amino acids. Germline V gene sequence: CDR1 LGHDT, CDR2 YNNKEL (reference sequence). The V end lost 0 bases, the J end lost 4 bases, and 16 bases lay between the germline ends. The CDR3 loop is CASSQDLRGGDKNIQYF. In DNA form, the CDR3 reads TGTGCCAGCAGCCAAGATCTACGAGGGGGAGATAAAAACATTCAGTACTTC.

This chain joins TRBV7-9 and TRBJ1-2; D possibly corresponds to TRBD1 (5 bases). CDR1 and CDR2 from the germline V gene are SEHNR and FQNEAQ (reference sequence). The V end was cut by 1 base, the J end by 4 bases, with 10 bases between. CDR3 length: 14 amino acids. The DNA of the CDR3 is TGTGCCAGCAGCTTAGACACAGGCCCCTATGGCTACACCTTC. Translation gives CASSLDTGPYGYTF.

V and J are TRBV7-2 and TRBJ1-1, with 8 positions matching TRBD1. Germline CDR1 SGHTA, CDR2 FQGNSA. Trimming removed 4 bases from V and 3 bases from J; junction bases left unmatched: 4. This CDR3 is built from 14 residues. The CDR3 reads CASSSNRGDTEAFF. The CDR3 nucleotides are TGTGCCAGCAGCTCGAACAGGGGGGACACTGAAGCTTTCTTT.

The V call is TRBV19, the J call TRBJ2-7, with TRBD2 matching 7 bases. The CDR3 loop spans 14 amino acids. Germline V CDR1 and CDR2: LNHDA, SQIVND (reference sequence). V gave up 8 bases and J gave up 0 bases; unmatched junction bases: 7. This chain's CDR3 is CASRRGGSSYEQYF. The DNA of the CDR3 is TGTGCCAGTCGACGCGGGGGAAGCTCCTACGAGCAGTACTTC. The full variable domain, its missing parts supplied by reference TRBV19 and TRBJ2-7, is DGGITQSPKYLFRKEGQNVTLSCEQNLNHDAMYWYRQDPGQGLRLIYYSQIVNDFQKGDIAEGYSVSREKKESFPLTVTSAQKNPTAFYLCASRRGGSSYEQYFGPGTRLTVT.

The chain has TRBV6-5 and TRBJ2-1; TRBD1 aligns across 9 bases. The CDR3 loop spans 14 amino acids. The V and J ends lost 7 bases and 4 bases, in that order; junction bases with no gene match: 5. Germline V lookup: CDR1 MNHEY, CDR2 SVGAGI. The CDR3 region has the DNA TGTGCCAGCAAGAGACAGGGGGGATACAATGAGCAGTTCTTC. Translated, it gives CASKRQGGYNEQFF.

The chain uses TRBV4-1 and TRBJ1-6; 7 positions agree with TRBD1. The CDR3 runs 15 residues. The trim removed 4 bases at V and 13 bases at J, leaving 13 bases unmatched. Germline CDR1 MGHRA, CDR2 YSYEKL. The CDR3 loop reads CASSLATGDAAPLHF. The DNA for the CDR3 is TGCGCCAGCAGCCTTGCCACAGGGGACGCGGCGCCCCTCCACTTT.